This passage covers 14 T cell receptor beta chains from one sample sequenced in a study of T cell responses to AZD1222 COVID-19 vaccine. Sequencing used immunoSEQ multiplex PCR; TCRdb keeps in-frame clones, though not all of them. Of under 95,000 clones listed, 90% are singletons. Sequenced material: peripheral blood, taken 28 days after the second AZD1222 dose. Source of these receptors: an adult who received the AZD1222 COVID-19 vaccine.

This chain uses TRBV19 with TRBJ1-2, with D perhaps matching TRBD1 (5 bases). The length of the CDR3 is 13 residues. With 3 bases removed from V and 5 bases from J, the gap between germline ends came to 10 bases. The germline gives CDR1 LNHDA, CDR2 SQIVND (reference sequence). The CDR3 loop reads CASSMVQVYGYTF. For the CDR3, the DNA is TGTGCCAGTAGTATGGTACAGGTTTATGGCTACACCTTC.

The chain is built from TRBV30 and TRBJ1-1; D possibly corresponds to TRBD1 (5 bases). This CDR3 contains 16 residues. CDR1 and CDR2 (germline): GTSNPN, SVGIG (reference sequence). With 4 bases removed from V and 0 bases from J, the gap between germline ends came to 18 bases. The CDR3: CAWTRGDFSMNTEAFF. The CDR3 bases are TGTGCCTGGACACGGGGGGACTTCTCCATGAACACTGAAGCTTTCTTT.

J is TRBJ2-5 and V is TRBV5-1; D may be TRBD1 or TRBD2 (5 bases each). Germline CDR1 reads SGHRS; CDR2 reads YFSETQ. This CDR3 is built from 15 residues. The ends were cut back, 0 bases at V and 2 bases at J, with 11 bases in the middle. The CDR3 sequence: CASSLDGTPQETQYF. DNA for the CDR3: TGCGCCAGCAGCTTGGACGGGACGCCTCAAGAGACCCAGTACTTC.

The chain recombines TRBV5-6 with TRBJ2-2, with unresolved D. Trimming stripped 2 bases from V and 7 bases from J, with 6 bases between. CDR1 is SGHDT and CDR2 is YYEEEE in the germline V gene. This CDR3 has 12 residues. Here the CDR3 reads CASSLENGELFF. The CDR3 DNA reads TGTGCCAGCAGCTTAGAGAACGGGGAGCTGTTTTTT.

The rearrangement uses TRBV2 and TRBJ1-3; no firm D call. This CDR3 has 12 residues. Germline V lookup: CDR1 SNHLY, CDR2 FYNNEI. Trimming removed 6 bases at V and 2 bases at J, with 5 bases between. CDR3: CASRYAGNTIYF. The CDR3 nucleotides read TGTGCCAGCAGGTACGCTGGAAACACCATATATTTT.

The CDR3: CASTQLAGEAFF. In DNA form, the CDR3 reads TGTGCCAGCACCCAGCTTGCTGGTGAAGCTTTCTTT. The chain employs TRBV12-3 or TRBV12-4 and TRBJ1-1; D uncertain. V lost 7 bases and J lost 7, with 13 bases in between. The CDR3 extends over 12 amino acids.

This clone was seen once. The chain joins TRBV5-8 to TRBJ1-6; D not certain. This CDR3 is 15 amino acids long. V lost 6 bases to trimming and J lost 0 bases, with 10 bases between them. CDR1 SGHTS and CDR2 YDEGEE come from the germline V gene. CDR3 sequence: CASIPVSSYNSPLHF. CDR3 bases: TGTGCCAGCATCCCGGTGAGCTCCTATAATTCACCCCTCCACTTT.

V and J are TRBV7-2 and TRBJ2-5; D is ambiguous. CDR1 is SGHTA and CDR2 is FQGNSA in the germline V gene. The V and J ends lost 1 base and 1 base respectively, with 10 bases between them. The CDR3 is 15 residues long. Here the CDR3 reads CASSLVVTTQETQYF. The CDR3 nucleotides read TGTGCCAGCAGCTTAGTGGTCACAACCCAAGAGACCCAGTACTTC.

This chain uses TRBV4-3 with TRBJ2-2; 7 positions agree with TRBD2. This CDR3 region has 15 residues. J lost 4 bases, V lost 0 bases, and 2 bases had no gene match. CDR1 is LGHNA and CDR2 is YSLEER in the germline V gene. CDR3 DNA sequence: TGCGCCAGCAGCCAAGATACGGGGGGCACCGGGGAGCTGTTTTTT. As protein: CASSQDTGGTGELFF.

The V and J genes are TRBV7-8 and TRBJ2-5, with 10 positions matching TRBD2. The CDR3 contains 15 residues. The germline gives CDR1 SGHVS, CDR2 FQNEAQ. V lost 5 bases to trimming and J lost 5 bases; unmatched junction nucleotides: 8. CDR3 protein: CASSTQRGGRETQYF. The CDR3 bases are TGTGCCAGCAGCACCCAGCGGGGGGGCCGTGAGACCCAGTACTTC. Full variable domain (outside the CDR3, taken from reference TRBV7-8 and TRBJ2-5): GAGVSQSPRYKVAKRGQDVALRCDPISGHVSLFWYQQALGQGPEFLTYFQNEAQLDKSGLPSDRFFAERPEGSVSTLKIQRTQQEDSAVYLCASSTQRGGRETQYFGPGTRLLVL.

This sequence joins TRBV18 and TRBJ1-2; TRBD1 might be the D (5 bases). The germline V and J ends were trimmed by 2 bases and 2 bases, with 15 bases remaining between them. This CDR3 is built from 16 residues. Germline loops: CDR1 KGHSH, CDR2 LQKENI. This chain's CDR3 is CASSPLGDGRNYGYTF. CDR3 sequence (DNA): TGTGCCAGCTCACCATTGGGGGACGGGAGGAACTATGGCTACACCTTC.

The genes are TRBV19 and TRBJ1-6; D is undetermined. The V and J ends lost 4 bases and 6 bases respectively, with 13 bases between them. This CDR3 is built from 15 residues. The V gene's germline CDR1 is LNHDA and CDR2 SQIVND (reference sequence). CDR3 loop: CASSTVKRANSPLHF. The DNA of the CDR3 is TGTGCCAGTAGTACTGTCAAGAGAGCTAATTCACCCCTCCACTTT.

The chain uses TRBV5-5 and TRBJ2-3; 8 bases match TRBD1. This CDR3 has 16 residues. The germline V gene has CDR1 SGHKS and CDR2 YYEKEE (reference sequence). V gave up 6 bases and J gave up 0 bases; unmatched junction bases: 9. CDR3 protein: CASNPGGRSSTDTQYF. The DNA of the CDR3 is TGTGCCAGCAACCCAGGGGGCAGGTCTAGCACAGATACGCAGTATTTT.

The V and J genes are TRBV2 and TRBJ2-1; 7 nucleotides agree with TRBD2. CDR3 length equals 15 residues. Trimming cost V 7 bases and J 4 bases; bases outside gene matches: 10. The germline V gene has CDR1 SNHLY and CDR2 FYNNEI. The CDR3: CASIGTGGFYNEQFF. CDR3 bases: TGTGCCAGCATCGGAACGGGGGGATTTTACAATGAGCAGTTCTTC.